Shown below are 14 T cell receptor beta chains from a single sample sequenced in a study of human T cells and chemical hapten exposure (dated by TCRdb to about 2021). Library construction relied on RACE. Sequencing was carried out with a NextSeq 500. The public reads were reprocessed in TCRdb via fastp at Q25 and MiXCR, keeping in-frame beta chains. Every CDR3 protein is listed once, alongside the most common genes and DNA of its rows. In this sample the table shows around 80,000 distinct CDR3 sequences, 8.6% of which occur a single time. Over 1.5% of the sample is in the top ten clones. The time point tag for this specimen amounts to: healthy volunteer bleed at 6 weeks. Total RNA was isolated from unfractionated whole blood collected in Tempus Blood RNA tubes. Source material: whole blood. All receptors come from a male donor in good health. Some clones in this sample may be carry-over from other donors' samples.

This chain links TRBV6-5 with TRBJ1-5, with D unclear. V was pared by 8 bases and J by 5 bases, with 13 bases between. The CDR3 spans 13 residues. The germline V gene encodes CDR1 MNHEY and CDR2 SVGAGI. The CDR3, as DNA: TGTGCCAGCGGAGGGCAGGCAGATCAGCCCCAGCATTTT. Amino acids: CASGGQADQPQHF.

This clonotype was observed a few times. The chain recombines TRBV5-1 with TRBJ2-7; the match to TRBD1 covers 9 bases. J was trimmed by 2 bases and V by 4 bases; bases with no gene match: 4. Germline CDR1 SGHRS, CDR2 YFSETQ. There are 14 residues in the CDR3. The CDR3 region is CASSATGGPYEQYF. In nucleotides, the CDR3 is TGCGCCAGCAGCGCGACAGGGGGGCCCTACGAGCAGTACTTC.

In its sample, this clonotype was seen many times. This chain's CDR3 is CASSLAGNTGELFF. The CDR3 DNA reads as TGTGCCAGCAGCTTAGCAGGGAACACCGGGGAGCTGTTTTTT. The chain is built from TRBV7-9 and TRBJ2-2, with D hard to call. Looked up from germline, CDR1 is SEHNR and CDR2 is FQNEAQ (reference sequence). CDR3 length: 14 amino acids. V was clipped by 0 bases and J by 1 base, with 3 bases between them.

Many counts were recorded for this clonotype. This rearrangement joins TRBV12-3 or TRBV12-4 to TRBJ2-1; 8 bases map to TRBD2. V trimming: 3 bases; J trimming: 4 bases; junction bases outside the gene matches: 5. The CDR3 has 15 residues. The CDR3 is CASSFREGYYNEQFF. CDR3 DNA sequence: TGTGCCAGCAGTTTTCGGGAGGGATATTACAATGAGCAGTTCTTC.

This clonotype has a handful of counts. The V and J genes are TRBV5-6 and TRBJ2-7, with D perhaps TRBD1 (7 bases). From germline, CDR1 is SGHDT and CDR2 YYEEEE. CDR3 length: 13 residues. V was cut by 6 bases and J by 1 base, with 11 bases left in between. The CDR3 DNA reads TGTGCCAGCATCGGGGGACAGTCCTACGAGCAGTACTTC. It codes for CASIGGQSYEQYF.

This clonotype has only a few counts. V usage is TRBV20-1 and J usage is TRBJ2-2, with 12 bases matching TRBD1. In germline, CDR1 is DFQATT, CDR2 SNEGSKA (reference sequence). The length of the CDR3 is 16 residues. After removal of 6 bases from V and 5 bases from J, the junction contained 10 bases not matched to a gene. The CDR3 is CSAAGTGGMRTGELFF. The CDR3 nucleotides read TGCAGTGCGGCCGGGACAGGGGGCATGAGAACCGGGGAGCTGTTTTTT.

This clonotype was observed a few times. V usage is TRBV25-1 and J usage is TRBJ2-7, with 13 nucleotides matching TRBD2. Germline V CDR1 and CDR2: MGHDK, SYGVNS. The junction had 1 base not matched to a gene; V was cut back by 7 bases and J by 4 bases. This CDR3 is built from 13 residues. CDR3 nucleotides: TGTGCCAGCACACTAGCGGGAGGGTACGAGCAGTACTTC. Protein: CASTLAGGYEQYF.

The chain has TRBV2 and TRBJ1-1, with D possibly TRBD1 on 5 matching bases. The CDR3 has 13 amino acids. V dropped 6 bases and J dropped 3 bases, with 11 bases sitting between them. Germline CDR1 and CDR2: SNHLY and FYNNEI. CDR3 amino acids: CASSSGLHTEAFF. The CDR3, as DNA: TGTGCCAGCAGCTCAGGGTTGCACACTGAAGCTTTCTTT.

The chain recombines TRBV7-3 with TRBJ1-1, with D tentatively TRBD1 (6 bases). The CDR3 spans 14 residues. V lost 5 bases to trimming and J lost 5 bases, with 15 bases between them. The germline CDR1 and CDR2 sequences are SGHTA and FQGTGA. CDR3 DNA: TGTGCCAGCAGCCCCGGGGGAGGGGGTACTGAAGCTTTCTTT. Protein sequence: CASSPGGGGTEAFF.

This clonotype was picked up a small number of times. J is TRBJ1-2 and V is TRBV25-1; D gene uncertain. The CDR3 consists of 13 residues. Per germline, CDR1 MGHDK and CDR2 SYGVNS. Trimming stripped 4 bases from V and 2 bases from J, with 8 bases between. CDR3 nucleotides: TGTGCCAGCAGTGGAATACTGAACTATGGCTACACCTTC. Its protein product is CASSGILNYGYTF.

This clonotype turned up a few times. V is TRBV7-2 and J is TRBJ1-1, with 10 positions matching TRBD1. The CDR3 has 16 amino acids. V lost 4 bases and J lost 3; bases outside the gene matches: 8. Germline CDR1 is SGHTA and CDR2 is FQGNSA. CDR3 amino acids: CASSSRPGTGDTEAFF. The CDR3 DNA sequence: TGTGCCAGCAGCTCACGTCCCGGGACAGGGGACACTGAAGCTTTCTTT.

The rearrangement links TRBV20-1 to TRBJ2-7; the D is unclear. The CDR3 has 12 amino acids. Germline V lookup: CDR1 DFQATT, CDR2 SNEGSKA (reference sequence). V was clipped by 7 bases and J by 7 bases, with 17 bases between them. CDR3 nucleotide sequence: TGCAGTGTCAAGAGGCTAACTGTGGAGCAGTACTTC. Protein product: CSVKRLTVEQYF.

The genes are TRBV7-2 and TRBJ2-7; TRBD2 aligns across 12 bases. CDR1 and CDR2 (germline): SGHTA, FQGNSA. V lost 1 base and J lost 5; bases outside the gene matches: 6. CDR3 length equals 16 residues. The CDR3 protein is CASSLELAGGRHEQYF. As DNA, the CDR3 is TGTGCCAGCAGCTTAGAACTAGCGGGAGGTCGGCACGAGCAGTACTTC.

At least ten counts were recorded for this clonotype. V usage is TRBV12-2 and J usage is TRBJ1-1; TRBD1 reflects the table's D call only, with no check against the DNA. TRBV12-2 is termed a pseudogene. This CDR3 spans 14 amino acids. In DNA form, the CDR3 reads TGTGCAAGTCGCTTAGCTTTGGGGGACACTGAAGCTTTCTTT. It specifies CASRLALGDTEAFF.